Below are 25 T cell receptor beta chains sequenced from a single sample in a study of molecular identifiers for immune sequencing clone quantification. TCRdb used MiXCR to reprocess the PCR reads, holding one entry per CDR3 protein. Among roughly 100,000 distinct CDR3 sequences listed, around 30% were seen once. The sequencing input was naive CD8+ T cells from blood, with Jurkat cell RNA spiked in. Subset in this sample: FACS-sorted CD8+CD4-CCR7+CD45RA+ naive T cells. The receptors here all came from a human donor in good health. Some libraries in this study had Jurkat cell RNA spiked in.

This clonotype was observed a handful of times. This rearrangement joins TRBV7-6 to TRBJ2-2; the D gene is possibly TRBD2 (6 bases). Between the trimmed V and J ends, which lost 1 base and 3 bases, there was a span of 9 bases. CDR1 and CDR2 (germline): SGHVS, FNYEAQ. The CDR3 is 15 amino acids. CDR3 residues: CASSLVGEDTGELFF. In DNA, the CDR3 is TGTGCCAGCAGCTTAGTGGGGGAGGACACCGGGGAGCTGTTTTTT. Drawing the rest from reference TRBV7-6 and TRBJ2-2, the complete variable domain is GAGVSQSPRYKVTKRGQDVALRCDPISGHVSLYWYRQALGQGPEFLTYFNYEAQQDKSGLPNDRFSAERPEGSISTLTIQRTEQRDSAMYRCASSLVGEDTGELFFGEGSRLTVL.

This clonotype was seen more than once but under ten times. The CDR3 spells CASSAGPREAQYF. In nucleotides, the CDR3 is TGTGCCAGTAGTGCGGGCCCTAGGGAGGCCCAGTACTTC. V gene TRBV19 combines with J gene TRBJ2-5, with D possibly matching TRBD2 (6 bases). This CDR3 has 13 residues. CDR1 is LNHDA, CDR2 SQIVND, per germline (reference sequence). The germline V and J ends were trimmed by 5 bases and 9 bases, with 16 bases remaining between them.

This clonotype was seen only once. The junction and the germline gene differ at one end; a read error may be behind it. The CDR3 here is CASCPRGVQPQLF. CDR3 nucleotide sequence: TGTGCCAGCTGCCCGAGGGGTGTTCAGCCCCAGCTTTTT. The chain has TRBV27 and TRBJ1-5, with D tentatively TRBD1 (5 bases). Germline loops: CDR1 MNHEY, CDR2 SMNVEV (reference sequence). This CDR3 has 13 residues.

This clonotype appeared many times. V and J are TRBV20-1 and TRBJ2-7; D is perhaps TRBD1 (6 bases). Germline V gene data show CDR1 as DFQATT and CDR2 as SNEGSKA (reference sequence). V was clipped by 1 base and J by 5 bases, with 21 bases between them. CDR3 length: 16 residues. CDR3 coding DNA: TGCAGTGCTAGAGTGTGGGTACAGGGTTTGTCGGACGAGCAGTACTTC. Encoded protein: CSARVWVQGLSDEQYF.

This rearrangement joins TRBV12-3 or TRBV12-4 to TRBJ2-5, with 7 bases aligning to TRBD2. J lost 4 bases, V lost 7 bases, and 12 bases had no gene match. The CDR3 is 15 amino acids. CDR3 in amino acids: CASIPGGRGLETQYF. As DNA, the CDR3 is TGTGCCAGCATCCCGGGGGGTCGGGGCTTAGAGACCCAGTACTTC.

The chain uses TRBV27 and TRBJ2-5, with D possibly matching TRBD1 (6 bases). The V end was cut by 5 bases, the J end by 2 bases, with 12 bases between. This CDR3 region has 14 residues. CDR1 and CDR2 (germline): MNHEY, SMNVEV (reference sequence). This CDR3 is CASSRGQSQETQYF. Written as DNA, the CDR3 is TGTGCCAGCAGTCGAGGACAGTCACAAGAGACCCAGTACTTC.

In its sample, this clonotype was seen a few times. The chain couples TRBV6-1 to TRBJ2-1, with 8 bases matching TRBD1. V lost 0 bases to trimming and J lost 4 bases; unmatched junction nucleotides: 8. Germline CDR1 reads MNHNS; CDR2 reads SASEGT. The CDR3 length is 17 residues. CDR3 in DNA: TGTGCCAGCAGTGAAGCGGGATGGACAGGGAGGTACAATGAGCAGTTCTTC. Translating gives CASSEAGWTGRYNEQFF.

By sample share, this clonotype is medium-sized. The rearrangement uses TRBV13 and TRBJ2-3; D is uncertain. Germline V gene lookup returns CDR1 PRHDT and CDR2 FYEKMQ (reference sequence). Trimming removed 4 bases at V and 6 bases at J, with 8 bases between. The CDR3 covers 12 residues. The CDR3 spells CASSSWTDTQYF. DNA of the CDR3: TGTGCCAGCAGCTCCTGGACGGATACGCAGTATTTT.

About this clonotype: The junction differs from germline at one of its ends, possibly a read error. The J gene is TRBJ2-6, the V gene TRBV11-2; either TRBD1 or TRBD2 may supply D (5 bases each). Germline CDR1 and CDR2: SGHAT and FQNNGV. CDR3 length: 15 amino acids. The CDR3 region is CASSSQPYGATVQTF. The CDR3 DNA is TGTGCCAGCAGCTCGCAGCCATACGGGGCCACCGTCCAGACTTTC.

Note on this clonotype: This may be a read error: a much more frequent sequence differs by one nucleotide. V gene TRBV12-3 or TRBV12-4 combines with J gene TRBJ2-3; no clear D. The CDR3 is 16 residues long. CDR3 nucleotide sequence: TGTGCCAGCAGTTTGGGGTGGTTCCTCGGCACAGATATGCAGTATTTT. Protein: CASSLGWFLGTDMQYF.

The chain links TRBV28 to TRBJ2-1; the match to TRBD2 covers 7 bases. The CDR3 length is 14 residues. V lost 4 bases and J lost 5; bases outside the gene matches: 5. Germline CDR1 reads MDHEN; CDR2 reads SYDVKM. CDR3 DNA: TGTGCCAGCAGTTCTAGCGGTAGAAACAATGAGCAGTTCTTC. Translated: CASSSSGRNNEQFF.

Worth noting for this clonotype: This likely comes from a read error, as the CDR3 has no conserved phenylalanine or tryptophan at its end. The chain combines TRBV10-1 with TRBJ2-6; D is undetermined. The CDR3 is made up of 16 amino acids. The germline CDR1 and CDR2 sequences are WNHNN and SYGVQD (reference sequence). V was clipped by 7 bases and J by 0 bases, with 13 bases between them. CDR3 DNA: TGCGCCAGCATCCGATCAAGGGACTCTGGGGCCAACGTCCTGACTATC. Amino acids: CASIRSRDSGANVLTI.

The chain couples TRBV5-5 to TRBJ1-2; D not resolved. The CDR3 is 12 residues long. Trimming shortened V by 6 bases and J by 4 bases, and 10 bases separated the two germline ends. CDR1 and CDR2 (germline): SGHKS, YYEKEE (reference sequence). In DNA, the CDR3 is TGTGCCAGCAACGACGGACCCTATGGCTACACCTTC. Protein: CASNDGPYGYTF. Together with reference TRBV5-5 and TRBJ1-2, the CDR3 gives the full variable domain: DAGVTQSPTHLIKTRGQQVTLRCSPISGHKSVSWYQQVLGQGPQFIFQYYEKEERGRGNFPDRFSARQFPNYSSELNVNALLLGDSALYLCASNDGPYGYTFGSGTRLTVV.

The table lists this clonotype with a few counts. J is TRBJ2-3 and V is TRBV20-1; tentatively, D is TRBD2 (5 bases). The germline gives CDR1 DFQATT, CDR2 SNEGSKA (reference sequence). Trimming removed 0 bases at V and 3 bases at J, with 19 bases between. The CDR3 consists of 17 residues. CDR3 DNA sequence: TGCAGTGCTAGAGATTTAAACTTAAGGGAGTTGACAGATACGCAGTATTTT. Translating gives CSARDLNLRELTDTQYF.

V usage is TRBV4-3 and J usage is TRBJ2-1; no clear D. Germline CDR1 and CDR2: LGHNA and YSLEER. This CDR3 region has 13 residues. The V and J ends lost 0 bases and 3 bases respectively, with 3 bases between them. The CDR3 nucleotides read TGCGCCAGCAGCCAAGAAAACTACAATGAGCAGTTCTTC. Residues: CASSQENYNEQFF.

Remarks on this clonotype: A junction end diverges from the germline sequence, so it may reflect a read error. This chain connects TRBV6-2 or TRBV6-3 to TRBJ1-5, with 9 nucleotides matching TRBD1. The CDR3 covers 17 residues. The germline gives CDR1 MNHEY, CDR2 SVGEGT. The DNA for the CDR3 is TGTGCCAGCAGTTACCCTGGACAGGGGTTGAGCAATCAGCCCCAGCTTTTT. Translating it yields CASSYPGQGLSNQPQLF.

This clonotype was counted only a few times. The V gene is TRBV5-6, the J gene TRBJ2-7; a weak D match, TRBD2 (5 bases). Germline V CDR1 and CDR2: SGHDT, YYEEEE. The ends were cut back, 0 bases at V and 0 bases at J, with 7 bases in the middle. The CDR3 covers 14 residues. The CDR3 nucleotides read TGTGCCAGCAGCTTGGCGGGGTACTCCTACGAGCAGTACTTC. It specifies CASSLAGYSYEQYF.

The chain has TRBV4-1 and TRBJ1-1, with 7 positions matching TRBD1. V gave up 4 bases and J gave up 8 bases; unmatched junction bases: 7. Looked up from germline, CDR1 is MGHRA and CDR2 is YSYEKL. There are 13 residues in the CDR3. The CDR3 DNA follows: TGCGCCAGCAGCCCAATTCAGGGGGAAGAAGCTTTCTTT. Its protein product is CASSPIQGEEAFF.

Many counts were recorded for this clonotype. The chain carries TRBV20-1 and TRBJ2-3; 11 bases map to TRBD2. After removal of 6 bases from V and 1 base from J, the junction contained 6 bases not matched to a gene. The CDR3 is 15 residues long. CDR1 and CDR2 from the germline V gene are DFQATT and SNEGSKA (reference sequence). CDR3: CSASLAGGRTDTQYF. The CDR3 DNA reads TGCAGTGCCAGTCTAGCGGGAGGTCGCACAGATACGCAGTATTTT.

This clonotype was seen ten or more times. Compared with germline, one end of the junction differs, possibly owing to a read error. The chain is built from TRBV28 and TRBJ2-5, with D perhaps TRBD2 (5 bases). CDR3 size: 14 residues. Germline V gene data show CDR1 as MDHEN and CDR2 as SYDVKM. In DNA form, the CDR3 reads TGTGCCACCTGCGGAGGTCTTGACCAGGAGACCCAGTACTTC. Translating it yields CATCGGLDQETQYF.

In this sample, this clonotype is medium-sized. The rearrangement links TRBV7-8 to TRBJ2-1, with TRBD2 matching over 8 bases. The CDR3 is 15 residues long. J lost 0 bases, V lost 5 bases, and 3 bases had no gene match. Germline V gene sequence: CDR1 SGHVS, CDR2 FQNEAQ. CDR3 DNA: TGTGCCAGCAGCGGCGGGACTAGCTCCTACAATGAGCAGTTCTTC. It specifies CASSGGTSSYNEQFF.

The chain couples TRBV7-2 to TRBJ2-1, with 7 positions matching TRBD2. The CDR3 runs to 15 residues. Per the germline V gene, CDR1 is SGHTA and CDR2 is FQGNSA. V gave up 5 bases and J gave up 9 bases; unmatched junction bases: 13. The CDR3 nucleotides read TGTGCCAGCAGCCTGACTAGCCCCACTCCCGGTGAGCAGTTCTTC. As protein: CASSLTSPTPGEQFF. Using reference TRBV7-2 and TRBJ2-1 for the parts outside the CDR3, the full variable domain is GAGVSQSPSNKVTEKGKDVELRCDPISGHTALYWYRQSLGQGLEFLIYFQGNSAPDKSGLPSDRFSAERTGGSVSTLTIQRTQQEDSAVYLCASSLTSPTPGEQFFGPGTRLTVL.

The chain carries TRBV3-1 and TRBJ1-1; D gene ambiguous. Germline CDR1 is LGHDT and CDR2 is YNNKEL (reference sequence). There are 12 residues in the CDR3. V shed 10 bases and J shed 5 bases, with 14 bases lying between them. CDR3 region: CATRGPGTEAFF. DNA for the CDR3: TGTGCCACCAGAGGACCTGGGACTGAAGCTTTCTTT. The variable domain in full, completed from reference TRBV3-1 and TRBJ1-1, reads DTAVSQTPKYLVTQMGNDKSIKCEQNLGHDTMYWYKQDSKKFLKIMFSYNNKELIINETVPNRFSPKSPDKAHLNLHINSLELGDSAVYFCATRGPGTEAFFGQGTRLTVV.

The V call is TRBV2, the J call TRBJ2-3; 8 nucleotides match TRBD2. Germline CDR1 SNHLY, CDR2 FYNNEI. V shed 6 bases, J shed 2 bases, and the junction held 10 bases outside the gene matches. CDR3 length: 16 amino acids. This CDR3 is CASRKTGLGHTDTQYF. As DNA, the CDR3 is TGTGCCAGCAGGAAAACGGGACTAGGCCACACAGATACGCAGTATTTT. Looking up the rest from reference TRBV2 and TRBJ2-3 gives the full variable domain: EPEVTQTPSHQVTQMGQEVILRCVPISNHLYFYWYRQILGQKVEFLVSFYNNEISEKSEIFDDQFSVERPDGSNFTLKIRSTKLEDSAMYFCASRKTGLGHTDTQYFGPGTRLTVL.

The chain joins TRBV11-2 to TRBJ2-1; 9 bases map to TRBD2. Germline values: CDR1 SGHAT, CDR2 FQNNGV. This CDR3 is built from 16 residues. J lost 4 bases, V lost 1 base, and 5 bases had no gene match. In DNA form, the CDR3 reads TGTGCCAGCAGCTTAGTACTAGCGGGCCCATACAATGAGCAGTTCTTC. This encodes CASSLVLAGPYNEQFF.